The present T cell receptor (beta chain) was sequenced within a study of CD8 T cells in ankylosing spondylitis. Findings and limits, study-wide: Eight or nine highly homologous variants made up a TCR beta motif that seemed to typify ankylosing spondylitis blood.

In the case of this clonotype: Its antigen is not identified.

The CDR3 spans 15 residues. Per the germline V gene, CDR1 is SQVTM and CDR2 is ANQGSEA. V was trimmed by 2 bases and J by 6 bases, leaving 17 bases between them. In TCRdb, the 5' RACE reads were re-called with MiXCR into one record per CDR3 protein. The sample includes about 350,000 distinct CDR3 sequences, 20% to 25% of them seen just once. This chain uses TRBV29-1 with TRBJ2-1; D perhaps matches TRBD2 (6 bases). The material sequenced was blood, either unsorted or a sorted T cell fraction (not recorded which). This receptor was obtained from a male donor with ankylosing spondylitis or in good health (not recorded which). CDR3 sequence (DNA): TGCAGCGTTGAAAGGGCCGGGAGCCCCGTCAATGAGCAGTTCTTC. Translating it yields CSVERAGSPVNEQFF.